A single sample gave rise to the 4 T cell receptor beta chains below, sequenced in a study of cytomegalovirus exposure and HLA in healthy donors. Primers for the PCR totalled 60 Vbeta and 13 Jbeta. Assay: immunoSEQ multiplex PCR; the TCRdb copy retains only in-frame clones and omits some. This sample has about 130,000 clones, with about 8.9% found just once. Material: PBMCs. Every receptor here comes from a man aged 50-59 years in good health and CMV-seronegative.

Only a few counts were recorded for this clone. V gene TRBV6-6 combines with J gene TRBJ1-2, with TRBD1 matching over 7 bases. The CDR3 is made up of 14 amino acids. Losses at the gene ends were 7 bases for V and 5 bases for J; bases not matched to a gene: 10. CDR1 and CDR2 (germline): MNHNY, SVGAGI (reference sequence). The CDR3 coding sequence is TGTGCCAGCACTTCGACAGGGAACTCGTATGGCTACACCTTC. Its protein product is CASTSTGNSYGYTF.

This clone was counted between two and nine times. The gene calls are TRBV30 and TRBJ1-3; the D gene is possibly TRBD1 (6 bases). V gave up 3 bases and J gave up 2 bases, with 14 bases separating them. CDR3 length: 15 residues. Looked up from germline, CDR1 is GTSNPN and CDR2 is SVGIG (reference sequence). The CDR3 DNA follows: TGTGCCTGGAGAACAACAGGGAGACCTGGAAACACCATATATTTT. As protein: CAWRTTGRPGNTIYF.

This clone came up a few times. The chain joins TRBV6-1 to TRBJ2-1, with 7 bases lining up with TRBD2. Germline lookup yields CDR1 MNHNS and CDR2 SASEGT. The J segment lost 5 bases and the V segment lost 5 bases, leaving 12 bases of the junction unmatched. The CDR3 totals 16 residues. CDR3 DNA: TGTGCCAGCAGTAAAGGGGTAGCGGGCCGAAACAATGAGCAGTTCTTC. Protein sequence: CASSKGVAGRNNEQFF.

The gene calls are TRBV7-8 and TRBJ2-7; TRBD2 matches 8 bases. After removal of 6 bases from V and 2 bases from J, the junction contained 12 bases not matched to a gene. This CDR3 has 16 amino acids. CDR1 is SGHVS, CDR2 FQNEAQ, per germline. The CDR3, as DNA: TGTGCCAGCAGACCCTCTACGGGAGGGCCCCCCTACGAGCAGTACTTC. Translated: CASRPSTGGPPYEQYF.